The sequence of this T cell receptor (beta chain) was determined in a study of beta chain features in type 1 diabetes. Across the whole study: Patient and healthy donor groups were alike in age, gender and cell yields. Investigators examined more than 90 million sorted cells across all samples. Regarding the study as a whole: High-TCR-expressing cells could be over-represented by cDNA sequencing.

Each sorted fraction was over 95% pure. This clone came up a few times. The antigen is unknown. Every isolated RNA sample was fully reverse transcribed, so sequencing captured expressed TCRB transcripts. Assay used: immunoSEQ multiplex PCR; TCRdb lists only in-frame clones, some missing. The table has hundreds of thousands of clones, 15% to 17% seen once. CDR3 size: 15 residues. The V and J ends lost 4 bases and 8 bases respectively, with 21 bases between them. Germline V lookup: CDR1 SGHNT, CDR2 YYREEE (reference sequence). The sequencing sample was made of naive CD4+ T cells from blood. The rearrangement links TRBV5-4 to TRBJ1-2; the D gene is possibly TRBD1 (5 bases). The receptor's source is a man between 18 and 35 years old in good health. Written as DNA, the CDR3 is TGTGCCAGCAGCACCCCTAGTAAGGGTGAGGGGGGCTACACCTTC. It codes for CASSTPSKGEGGYTF.